This T cell receptor (beta chain) was retrieved from a study of shared clonotypes between healthy human individuals. Overall study: CD4 naive and memory got three plates each, CD8 naive two, CD8 memory one.

Study results and caveats: Among four donors, approximately 5% of naive CD4 clonotypes were found in common. Only blood was sampled, and tissue TCR repertoires likely differ from blood ones.

Each subset's genomic DNA was split evenly across several immunoSEQ plates. Sequencing used immunoSEQ multiplex PCR; TCRdb keeps in-frame clones, though not all of them. The repertoire includes 950,000 to 1,100,000 clones, under 80% of them detected once, and 1.2% to 1.5% sits in the top ten. On this clone itself: Its matching antigen is unknown.

Trimming removed 5 bases at V and 5 bases at J, with 6 bases between. This CDR3 contains 11 residues. CDR1 SNHLY and CDR2 FYNNEI come from the germline V gene. The chain recombines TRBV2 with TRBJ2-5, with D unclear. The clonotype originates from a young man in good health. The sample comprised memory CD4+ T cells sorted from blood. Subset given: CD45RA-negative fraction. The CDR3 DNA reads TGTGCCAGCAGTCCGCATGAGACCCAGTACTTC. This encodes CASSPHETQYF.